Below are 6 T cell receptor beta chains sequenced from a single sample in a study of blood T cell repertoires in COVID-19. The method was immunoSEQ multiplex PCR; TCRdb's version includes in-frame clones alone and lacks a portion of them. The sample consists of approximately 200,000 clones, 75% to 90% of them appearing once. Sequencing was carried out using peripheral blood. Source of these receptors: a man in his 60s with acute or convalescent COVID-19.

V and J are TRBV10-1 and TRBJ2-1; 10 bases align to TRBD2. CDR3 size: 17 residues. The V and J ends lost 1 base and 0 bases, in that order; junction bases with no gene match: 3. Germline CDR1 reads WNHNN; CDR2 reads SYGVQD (reference sequence). The CDR3 DNA is TGCGCCAGCAGTGAGTATTCTAGCGGGAGCTCCTACAATGAGCAGTTCTTC. Its protein is CASSEYSSGSSYNEQFF.

This chain joins TRBV5-1 and TRBJ2-7, with 10 bases lining up with TRBD2. Germline CDR1 reads SGHRS; CDR2 reads YFSETQ. The CDR3 runs 15 residues. The V and J ends lost 4 bases and 3 bases, in that order; junction bases with no gene match: 7. CDR3 amino acids: CASSPGGTSVYEQYF. The CDR3 DNA follows: TGCGCCAGCAGCCCGGGGGGGACTAGCGTCTACGAGCAGTACTTC.

V is TRBV28 and J is TRBJ2-2; D ambiguous. The CDR3 spans 13 residues. The V and J ends lost 1 base and 5 bases respectively, with 5 bases between them. Germline V CDR1 and CDR2: MDHEN, SYDVKM. CDR3 DNA sequence: TGTGCCAGCAGTTTATATAGAACCGGGGAGCTGTTTTTT. It codes for CASSLYRTGELFF.

DNA for the CDR3: TGTGCCAGCAGCCGTTTGACTGAAGCTTTCTTT. Translating gives CASSRLTEAFF. The chain has TRBV7-9 and TRBJ1-1, with D unclear. Germline CDR1 is SEHNR and CDR2 is FQNEAQ (reference sequence). V was clipped by 5 bases and J by 5 bases, with 6 bases between them. The CDR3 extends over 11 amino acids.

The chain carries TRBV7-6 and TRBJ2-7; TRBD2 matches at 7 bases. Germline CDR1 reads SGHVS; CDR2 reads FNYEAQ. CDR3 length equals 14 residues. V gave up 5 bases and J gave up 3 bases; unmatched junction bases: 7. The CDR3 coding sequence is TGTGCCAGCAGCCCAACCAGCGGGATCTACGAGCAGTACTTC. As protein: CASSPTSGIYEQYF.

Here the CDR3 reads CASSLGAPLAVGAYEQYF. The CDR3 DNA reads as TGCGCCAGCAGCCTCGGTGCACCCCTAGCGGTCGGGGCCTACGAGCAGTACTTC. The chain is built from TRBV4-3 and TRBJ2-7, with 7 bases lining up with TRBD2. Germline V gene data show CDR1 as LGHNA and CDR2 as YSLEER. After removal of 4 bases from V and 2 bases from J, the junction contained 17 bases not matched to a gene. The CDR3 covers 18 residues.